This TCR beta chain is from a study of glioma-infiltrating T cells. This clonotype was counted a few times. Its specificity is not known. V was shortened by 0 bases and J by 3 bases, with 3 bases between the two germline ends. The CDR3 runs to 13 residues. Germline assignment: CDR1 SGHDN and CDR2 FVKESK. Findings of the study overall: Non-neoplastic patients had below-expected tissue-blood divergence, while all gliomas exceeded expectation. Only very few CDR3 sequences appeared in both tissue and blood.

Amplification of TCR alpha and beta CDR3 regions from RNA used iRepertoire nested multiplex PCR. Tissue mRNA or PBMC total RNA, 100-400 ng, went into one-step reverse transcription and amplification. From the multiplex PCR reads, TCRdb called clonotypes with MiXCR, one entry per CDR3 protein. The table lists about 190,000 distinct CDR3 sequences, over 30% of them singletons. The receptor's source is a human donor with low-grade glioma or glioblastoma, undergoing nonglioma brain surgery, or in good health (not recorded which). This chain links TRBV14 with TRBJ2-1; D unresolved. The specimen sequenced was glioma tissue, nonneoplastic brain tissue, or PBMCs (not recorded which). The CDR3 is CASSQDRYNEQFF. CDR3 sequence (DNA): TGTGCCAGCAGCCAAGACCGCTACAATGAGCAGTTCTTC.